One and the same sample provided the 27 T cell receptor beta chains below, sequenced in a study of a mutant IDH1 vaccine in newly diagnosed glioma. The protocol was immunoSEQ multiplex PCR, while the TCRdb copy is restricted to in-frame clones and leaves out a portion. The table lists some 66,000 clones, around 84% of them singletons. Time point indicated: week 35, safety follow-up. Topical imiquimod accompanied each vaccine dose, which consisted of 300 ug of mutant IDH1 20-mer peptide. These receptors have no identified antigens. The sample was PBMCs, taken from a glioma patient whose treatment included an IDH1 peptide vaccine. These TCRs come from a man aged 30-40 years with glioma.

CDR3 in amino acids: CASSYSRRGSTDTQYF. The CDR3 DNA sequence: TGTGCCAGCAGTTACTCTCGGCGGGGGAGCACAGATACGCAGTATTTT. The rearrangement joins TRBV6-6 to TRBJ2-3, with 7 nucleotides matching TRBD2. Germline lookup yields CDR1 MNHNY and CDR2 SVGAGI (reference sequence). The CDR3 is 16 residues long. Trimming took 0 bases from V and 0 from J; bases not matched to a gene: 3.

This chain links TRBV9 with TRBJ2-6; 9 bases are a match to TRBD1. V lost 5 bases and J lost 1; bases outside the gene matches: 10. CDR1 SGDLS and CDR2 YYNGEE come from the germline V gene. The CDR3 consists of 18 residues. Here the CDR3 DNA reads TGTGCCAGCAGGGCGGGACAGGGAAGAGGTTCTGGGGCCAACGTCCTGACTTTC. It translates to CASRAGQGRGSGANVLTF.

A single count supports this clone. The J gene is TRBJ2-7, the V gene TRBV15; TRBD1 matches 8 bases. This CDR3 is built from 15 residues. Germline-derived CDR1 and CDR2 are LNHNV and YYDKDF (reference sequence). With V trimmed by 3 bases and J by 3 bases, 7 bases remained unmatched. The CDR3, as DNA: TGTGCCACCAGCAGCGCTCGTGGACAGGGCTACGAGCAGTACTTC. Encoded protein: CATSSARGQGYEQYF.

V gene TRBV5-6 combines with J gene TRBJ1-6, with TRBD1 matching over 7 bases. CDR3 length: 16 amino acids. Trimming cost V 4 bases and J 4 bases; bases outside gene matches: 8. The germline gives CDR1 SGHDT, CDR2 YYEEEE. The CDR3 DNA is TGTGCCAGCAGCAGGGGACAGTTGTCTTATAATTCACCCCTCCACTTT. Protein sequence: CASSRGQLSYNSPLHF.

The genes are TRBV7-9 and TRBJ2-3; 7 bases are a match to TRBD2. CDR1 and CDR2 from the germline V gene are SEHNR and FQNEAQ (reference sequence). The V and J ends lost 5 bases and 14 bases, in that order; junction bases with no gene match: 16. The CDR3 runs 14 residues. The CDR3 sequence: CASSLGTTNQVLYF. The CDR3 nucleotides read TGTGCCAGCAGCCTCGGGACTACCAATCAGGTTTTGTATTTT.

The genes are TRBV6-6 and TRBJ1-1, with D tentatively TRBD1 (6 bases). The CDR3 sequence is 16 residues long. V was pared by 5 bases and J by 5 bases, with 21 bases between. In germline, CDR1 is MNHNY, CDR2 SVGAGI (reference sequence). CDR3 sequence reads: CASSPPTGNFGTEAFF. CDR3 nucleotides: TGTGCCAGCAGTCCGCCAACAGGGAATTTTGGAACTGAAGCTTTCTTT.

There are a few counts of this clone. The V gene is TRBV4-1, the J gene TRBJ1-5; D remains unclear. The germline CDR1 and CDR2 sequences are MGHRA and YSYEKL. V dropped 0 bases and J dropped 0 bases, with 9 bases sitting between them. The CDR3 is made up of 16 amino acids. The CDR3 region has the DNA TGCGCCAGCAGCCAAGAGTGGAGGTCTAGCAATCAGCCCCAGCATTTT. Translation: CASSQEWRSSNQPQHF.

This chain joins TRBV6-6 and TRBJ2-1; D is undetermined. The V gene's germline CDR1 is MNHNY and CDR2 SVGAGI (reference sequence). V was trimmed by 0 bases and J by 2 bases, leaving 8 bases between them. This CDR3 region has 15 residues. The CDR3 sequence is CASSYSWPTYNEQFF. The CDR3 DNA follows: TGTGCCAGCAGTTACTCGTGGCCGACCTACAATGAGCAGTTCTTC.

This chain links TRBV27 with TRBJ2-5, with D possibly TRBD2 on 5 matching bases. From germline, CDR1 is MNHEY and CDR2 SMNVEV (reference sequence). The CDR3 length is 13 residues. With 5 bases removed from V and 7 bases from J, the gap between germline ends came to 14 bases. DNA for the CDR3: TGTGCCAGCAGTCCGGACCGCCGGGGGACCCAGTACTTC. Protein product: CASSPDRRGTQYF.

This clone has only a few counts. This chain uses TRBV5-1 with TRBJ2-5; D might be TRBD1 (6 bases). Germline V gives CDR1 SGHRS, CDR2 YFSETQ. V lost 6 bases to trimming and J lost 4 bases, with 19 bases between them. The CDR3 has 15 residues. The CDR3 DNA follows: TGCGCCAGCACCGCCAGGGGTGGGGCAGGAGAGACCCAGTACTTC. It encodes CASTARGGAGETQYF.

J is TRBJ1-1 and V is TRBV27; D perhaps matches TRBD1 (6 bases). This CDR3 comprises 13 residues. Germline CDR1 is MNHEY and CDR2 is SMNVEV (reference sequence). V gave up 4 bases and J gave up 7 bases, with 13 bases separating them. This chain's CDR3 is CASSWGRQFEAFF. The CDR3 bases are TGTGCCAGCAGTTGGGGGCGGCAGTTTGAAGCTTTCTTT.

This clone occurred once. The chain has TRBV27 and TRBJ2-4; 11 bases align to TRBD1. Germline loops: CDR1 MNHEY, CDR2 SMNVEV (reference sequence). Trimming removed 10 bases from V and 7 bases from J; junction bases left unmatched: 3. The CDR3 consists of 12 residues. The CDR3 region has the DNA TGTGCCACTCGGGACAGGGGGAACATTCAGTACTTC. Protein product: CATRDRGNIQYF.

The genes are TRBV5-1 and TRBJ2-3; tentatively, D is TRBD1 or TRBD2 (8 bases each). CDR1 is SGHRS, CDR2 YFSETQ, per germline. The CDR3 contains 16 residues. V dropped 4 bases and J dropped 5 bases, with 20 bases sitting between them. CDR3 in DNA: TGCGCCAGCAGCCCGGCGGGGGGACAGGCTATAGATACGCAGTATTTT. Translating gives CASSPAGGQAIDTQYF.

This clone was recorded once. V and J are TRBV5-6 and TRBJ2-1; 13 bases match TRBD2. Trimming removed 4 bases from V and 4 bases from J; junction bases left unmatched: 8. There are 17 residues in the CDR3. The germline V gene encodes CDR1 SGHDT and CDR2 YYEEEE. In DNA, the CDR3 is TGTGCCAGCAGCCCAGGGACTAGCGGGGACTATTACAATGAGCAGTTCTTC. This codes for CASSPGTSGDYYNEQFF.

CDR3 DNA sequence: TGCGCCAGCAGCCCGCAATTGGGGACAGGGGGGTTATACGGTGAAGCTTTCTTT. Its protein product is CASSPQLGTGGLYGEAFF. The rearrangement links TRBV4-1 to TRBJ1-1; 11 bases align to TRBD1. The CDR3 is made up of 18 amino acids. V shed 4 bases, J shed 7 bases, and the junction held 17 bases outside the gene matches. Germline values: CDR1 MGHRA, CDR2 YSYEKL.

This rearrangement joins TRBV9 to TRBJ2-5, with 7 positions matching TRBD1. The CDR3 runs 12 residues. Germline loops: CDR1 SGDLS, CDR2 YYNGEE. The V segment lost 4 bases and the J segment 7 bases; nucleotides outside the gene matches: 4. The chain's CDR3 is CASSSPGGTQYF. CDR3 in DNA: TGTGCCAGCAGCTCACCAGGGGGGACCCAGTACTTC. Drawing the rest from reference TRBV9 and TRBJ2-5, the complete variable domain is DSGVTQTPKHLITATGQRVTLRCSPRSGDLSVYWYQQSLDQGLQFLIQYYNGEERAKGNILERFSAQQFPDLHSELNLSSLELGDSALYFCASSSPGGTQYFGPGTRLLVL.

For this clone: Other DNA sequences of this sample code for an identical CDR3. The V and J genes are TRBV28 and TRBJ1-2; D is undetermined. The V gene lost 6 bases and the J gene lost 3 bases, with 11 bases spanning the gap. Looked up from germline, CDR1 is MDHEN and CDR2 is SYDVKM. This CDR3 region has 13 residues. The CDR3 spells CASSSGLDYGYTF. The CDR3 nucleotides are TGTGCCAGCAGCAGTGGATTGGACTATGGCTACACCTTC.

The chain carries TRBV6-5 and TRBJ2-1, with 7 nucleotides matching TRBD1. Germline assignment: CDR1 MNHEY and CDR2 SVGAGI. The CDR3 is made up of 13 amino acids. V trimming: 8 bases; J trimming: 3 bases; junction bases outside the gene matches: 4. The CDR3 DNA reads as TGTGCCAGCCAGGGGGTTAACTACAATGAGCAGTTCTTC. Translating gives CASQGVNYNEQFF.

The genes are TRBV7-9 and TRBJ2-7, with no clear D. Between the trimmed V and J ends, which lost 5 bases and 3 bases, there was a span of 14 bases. This CDR3 has 14 residues. CDR1 is SEHNR and CDR2 is FQNEAQ in the germline V gene (reference sequence). The CDR3 loop is CASSRAGFSYEQYF. As DNA, the CDR3 is TGTGCCAGCAGCCGTGCCGGGTTTAGCTACGAGCAGTACTTC.

The chain recombines TRBV19 with TRBJ2-1, with D perhaps matching TRBD2 (5 bases). This CDR3 contains 14 residues. From germline, CDR1 is LNHDA and CDR2 SQIVND (reference sequence). Trimming pared 6 bases from V and 0 bases from J, leaving 9 bases between. CDR3 in DNA: TGTGCCAGTAGCCTGGGGAGCTCCTACAATGAGCAGTTCTTC. It specifies CASSLGSSYNEQFF.

The chain joins TRBV6-4 to TRBJ1-2; 7 nucleotides match TRBD1. J gave up 4 bases and V 3 bases, and 2 bases lay outside the gene matches. Germline V gene sequence: CDR1 MRHNA, CDR2 SNTAGT. The CDR3 extends over 13 amino acids. Here the CDR3 DNA reads TGTGCCAGCAGTGAAACAGGGGCCTATGGCTACACCTTC. Protein product: CASSETGAYGYTF.

This clone has just a few counts. The V gene is TRBV7-8, the J gene TRBJ2-1, with D tentatively TRBD2 (6 bases). V lost 5 bases and J 8 bases, leaving 7 bases between the germline ends. The germline CDR1 and CDR2 sequences are SGHVS and FQNEAQ. The CDR3 covers 11 residues. CDR3 DNA sequence: TGTGCCAGCAGCCGGAGGGATGAGCAGTTCTTC. It encodes CASSRRDEQFF. Full variable domain (rest looked up from reference TRBV7-8 and TRBJ2-1): GAGVSQSPRYKVAKRGQDVALRCDPISGHVSLFWYQQALGQGPEFLTYFQNEAQLDKSGLPSDRFFAERPEGSVSTLKIQRTQQEDSAVYLCASSRRDEQFFGPGTRLTVL.

This clone was seen only once. The chain employs TRBV11-3 and TRBJ1-1; D call uncertain. The length of the CDR3 is 13 residues. Germline V gives CDR1 SGHNT, CDR2 YENEEA. Trimming took off 1 base at V and 4 bases at J, with 7 bases between the two ends. CDR3 bases: TGTGCCAGCAGCTTAGGCTGGGGCACTGAAGCTTTCTTT. It codes for CASSLGWGTEAFF.

This chain links TRBV5-6 with TRBJ1-6; 9 nucleotides agree with TRBD1. This CDR3 region has 15 residues. Germline V gene data show CDR1 as SGHDT and CDR2 as YYEEEE. V shed 0 bases, J shed 9 bases, and the junction held 4 bases outside the gene matches. The CDR3: CASSLATGGGSPLHF. The CDR3 coding sequence is TGTGCCAGCAGCTTGGCAACAGGGGGCGGTTCACCCCTCCACTTT.

This chain connects TRBV5-1 to TRBJ2-3; unclear D gene. The germline CDR1 and CDR2 sequences are SGHRS and YFSETQ. This CDR3 contains 14 residues. Trimming took off 3 bases at V and 0 bases at J, with 8 bases between the two ends. The CDR3 region has the DNA TGCGCCAGCAGCTCCTTGGGGAGCACAGATACGCAGTATTTT. Its translation: CASSSLGSTDTQYF.

The chain couples TRBV28 to TRBJ1-5; a possible D gene is TRBD1 (6 bases). The CDR3 sequence is 17 residues long. From germline, CDR1 is MDHEN and CDR2 SYDVKM. The ends were cut back, 7 bases at V and 0 bases at J, with 19 bases in the middle. The CDR3 is CASTLSWPDSSNQPQHF. CDR3 nucleotides: TGTGCCAGCACCCTAAGTTGGCCGGACAGTAGCAATCAGCCCCAGCATTTT.

CDR3 loop: CASRRQGNYGYTF. The CDR3 region has the DNA TGTGCCAGCAGGAGACAGGGAAACTATGGCTACACCTTC. The V gene is TRBV5-5, the J gene TRBJ1-2; 7 bases agree with TRBD1. The CDR3 is 13 amino acids. J lost 2 bases, V lost 5 bases, and 3 bases had no gene match. Germline CDR1 SGHKS, CDR2 YYEKEE (reference sequence).